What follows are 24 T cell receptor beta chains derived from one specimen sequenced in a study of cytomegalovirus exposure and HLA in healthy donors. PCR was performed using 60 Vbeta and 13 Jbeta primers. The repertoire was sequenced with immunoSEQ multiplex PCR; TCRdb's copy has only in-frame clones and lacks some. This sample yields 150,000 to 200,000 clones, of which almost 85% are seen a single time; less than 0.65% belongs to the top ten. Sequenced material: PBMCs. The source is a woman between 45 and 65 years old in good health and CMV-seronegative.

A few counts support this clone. The CDR3 sequence: CASSPGLEETQYF. Here the CDR3 DNA reads TGTGCCAGCAGCCCGGGACTAGAGGAGACCCAGTACTTC. The chain carries TRBV6-6 and TRBJ2-5, with 8 bases fitting TRBD2. From germline, CDR1 is MNHNY and CDR2 SVGAGI (reference sequence). The CDR3 is 13 amino acids. Trimming took 6 bases from V and 5 from J; bases not matched to a gene: 5.

Here the CDR3 DNA reads TGTGCCAGCAGCGGCAGACTAGCGGGAGCCAATGAGCAGTTCTTC. Residues: CASSGRLAGANEQFF. The rearrangement joins TRBV11-2 to TRBJ2-1; 12 bases agree with TRBD2. CDR1 and CDR2 from the germline V gene are SGHAT and FQNNGV. J was trimmed by 6 bases and V by 5 bases; bases with no gene match: 5. This CDR3 comprises 15 residues.

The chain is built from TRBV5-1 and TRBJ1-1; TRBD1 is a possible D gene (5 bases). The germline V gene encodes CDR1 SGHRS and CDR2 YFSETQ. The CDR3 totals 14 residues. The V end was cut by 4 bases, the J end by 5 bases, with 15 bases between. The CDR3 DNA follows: TGCGCCAGCAGCCCCCGGGGGGGGGAGACTGAAGCTTTCTTT. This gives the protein CASSPRGGETEAFF.

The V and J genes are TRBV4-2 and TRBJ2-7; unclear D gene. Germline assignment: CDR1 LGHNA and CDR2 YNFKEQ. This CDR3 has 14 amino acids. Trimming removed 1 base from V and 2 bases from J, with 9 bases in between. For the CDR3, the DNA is TGTGCCAGCAGCCAAGCCGGAGAGGCCTACGAGCAGTACTTC. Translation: CASSQAGEAYEQYF.

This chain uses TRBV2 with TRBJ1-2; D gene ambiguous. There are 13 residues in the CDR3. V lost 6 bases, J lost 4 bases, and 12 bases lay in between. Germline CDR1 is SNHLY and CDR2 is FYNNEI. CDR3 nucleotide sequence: TGTGCCAGCAGCTTGCCCGGGAGCTATGGCTACACCTTC. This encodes CASSLPGSYGYTF.

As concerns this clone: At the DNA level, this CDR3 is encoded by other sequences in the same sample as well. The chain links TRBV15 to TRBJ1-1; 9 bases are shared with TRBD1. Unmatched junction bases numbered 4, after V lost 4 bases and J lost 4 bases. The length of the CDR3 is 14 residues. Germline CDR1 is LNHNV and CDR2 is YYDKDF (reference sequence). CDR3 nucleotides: TGTGCCACCAGCACGAGACAGGGGGGCACTGAAGCTTTCTTT. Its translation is CATSTRQGGTEAFF.

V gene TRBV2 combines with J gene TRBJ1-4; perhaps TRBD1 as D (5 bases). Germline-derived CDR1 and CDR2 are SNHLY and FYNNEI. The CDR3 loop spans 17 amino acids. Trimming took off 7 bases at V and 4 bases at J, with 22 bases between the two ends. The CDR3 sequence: CASMGTFRMGDNEKLFF. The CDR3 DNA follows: TGTGCCAGCATGGGGACTTTCCGAATGGGAGATAATGAAAAACTGTTTTTT.

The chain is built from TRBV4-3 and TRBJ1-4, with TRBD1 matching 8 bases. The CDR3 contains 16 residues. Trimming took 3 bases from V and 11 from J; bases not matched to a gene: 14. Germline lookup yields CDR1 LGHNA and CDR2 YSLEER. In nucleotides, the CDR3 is TGCGCCAGCAGCCAGCCTGGGACAGGAGGCCCCGGGAAACTGTTTTTT. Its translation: CASSQPGTGGPGKLFF.

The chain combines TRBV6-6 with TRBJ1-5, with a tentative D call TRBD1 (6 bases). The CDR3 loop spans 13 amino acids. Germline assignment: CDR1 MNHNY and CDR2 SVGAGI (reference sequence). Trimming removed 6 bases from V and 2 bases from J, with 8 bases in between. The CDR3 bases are TGTGCCAGCAGGAGGACAGGCAATCAGCCCCAGCATTTT. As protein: CASRRTGNQPQHF.

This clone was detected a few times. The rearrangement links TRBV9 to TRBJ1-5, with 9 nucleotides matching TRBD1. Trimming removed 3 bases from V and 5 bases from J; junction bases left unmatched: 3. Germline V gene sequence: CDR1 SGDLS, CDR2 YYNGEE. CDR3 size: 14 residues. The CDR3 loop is CASSEGQGYQPQHF. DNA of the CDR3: TGTGCCAGCAGCGAGGGACAGGGCTATCAGCCCCAGCATTTT.

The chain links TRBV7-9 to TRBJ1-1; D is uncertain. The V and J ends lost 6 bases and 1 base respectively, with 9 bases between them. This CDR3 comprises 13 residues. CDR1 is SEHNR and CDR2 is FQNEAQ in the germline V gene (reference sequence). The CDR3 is CASRVGRNTEAFF. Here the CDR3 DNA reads TGTGCCAGCAGAGTCGGGAGGAACACTGAAGCTTTCTTT.

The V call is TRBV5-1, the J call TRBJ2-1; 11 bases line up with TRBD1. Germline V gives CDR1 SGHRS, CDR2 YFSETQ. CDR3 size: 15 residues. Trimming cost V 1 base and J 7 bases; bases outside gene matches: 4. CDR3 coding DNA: TGCGCCAGCAGCTTGCAGGGGACAGGGGGAAATGAGCAGTTCTTC. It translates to CASSLQGTGGNEQFF. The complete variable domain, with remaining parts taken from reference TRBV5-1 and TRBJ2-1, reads KAGVTQTPRYLIKTRGQQVTLSCSPISGHRSVSWYQQTPGQGLQFLFEYFSETQRNKGNFPGRFSGRQFSNSRSEMNVSTLELGDSALYLCASSLQGTGGNEQFFGPGTRLTVL.

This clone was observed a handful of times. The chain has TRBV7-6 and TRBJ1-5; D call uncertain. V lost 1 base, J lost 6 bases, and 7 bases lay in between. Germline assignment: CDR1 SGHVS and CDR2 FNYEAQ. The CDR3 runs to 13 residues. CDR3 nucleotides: TGTGCCAGCAGCTTAGGGGCAAGTCAGCCCCAGCATTTT. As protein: CASSLGASQPQHF.

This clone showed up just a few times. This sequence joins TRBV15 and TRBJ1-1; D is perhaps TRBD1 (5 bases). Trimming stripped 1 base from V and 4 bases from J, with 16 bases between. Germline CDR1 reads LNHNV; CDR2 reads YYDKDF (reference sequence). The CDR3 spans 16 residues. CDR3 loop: CATSRVLGEGLTEAFF. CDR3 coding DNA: TGTGCCACCAGCAGAGTACTGGGGGAGGGTCTCACTGAAGCTTTCTTT.

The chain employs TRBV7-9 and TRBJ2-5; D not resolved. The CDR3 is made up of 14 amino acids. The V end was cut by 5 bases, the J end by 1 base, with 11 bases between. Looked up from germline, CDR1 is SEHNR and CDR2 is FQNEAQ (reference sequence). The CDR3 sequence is CASSPRGSQETQYF. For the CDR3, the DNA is TGTGCCAGCAGCCCAAGAGGCAGCCAAGAGACCCAGTACTTC.

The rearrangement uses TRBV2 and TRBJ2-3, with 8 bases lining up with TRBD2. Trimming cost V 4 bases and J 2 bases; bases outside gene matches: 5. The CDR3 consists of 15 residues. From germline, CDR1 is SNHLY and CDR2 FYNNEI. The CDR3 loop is CASSGAGVSTDTQYF. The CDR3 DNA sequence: TGTGCCAGCAGTGGAGCGGGAGTGTCCACAGATACGCAGTATTTT.

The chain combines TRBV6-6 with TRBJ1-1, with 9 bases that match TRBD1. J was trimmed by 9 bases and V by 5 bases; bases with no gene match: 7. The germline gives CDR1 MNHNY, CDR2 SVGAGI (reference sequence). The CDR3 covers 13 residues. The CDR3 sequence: CASSRRQGEQAFF. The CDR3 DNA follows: TGTGCCAGCAGTCGAAGACAGGGGGAACAAGCTTTCTTT.

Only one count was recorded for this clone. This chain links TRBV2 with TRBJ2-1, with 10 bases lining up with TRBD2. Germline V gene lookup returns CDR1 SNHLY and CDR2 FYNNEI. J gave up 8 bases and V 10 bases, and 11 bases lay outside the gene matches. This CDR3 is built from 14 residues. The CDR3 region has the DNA TGTGCCACCGAACAAGCGGGGGGGCCCCATGAGCAGTTCTTC. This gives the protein CATEQAGGPHEQFF.

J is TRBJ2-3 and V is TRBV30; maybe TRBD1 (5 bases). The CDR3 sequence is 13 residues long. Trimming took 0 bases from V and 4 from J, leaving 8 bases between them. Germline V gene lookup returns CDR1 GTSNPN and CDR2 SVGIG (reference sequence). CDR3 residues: CAWSVQDSDTQYF. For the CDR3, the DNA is TGTGCCTGGAGTGTACAGGATTCAGATACGCAGTATTTT.

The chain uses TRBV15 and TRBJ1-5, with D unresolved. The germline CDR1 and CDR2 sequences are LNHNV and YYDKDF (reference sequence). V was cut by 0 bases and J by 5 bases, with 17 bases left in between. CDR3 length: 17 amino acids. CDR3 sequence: CATSRDLPRVRDQPQHF. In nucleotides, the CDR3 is TGTGCCACCAGCAGAGATCTTCCGAGGGTAAGGGATCAGCCCCAGCATTTT.

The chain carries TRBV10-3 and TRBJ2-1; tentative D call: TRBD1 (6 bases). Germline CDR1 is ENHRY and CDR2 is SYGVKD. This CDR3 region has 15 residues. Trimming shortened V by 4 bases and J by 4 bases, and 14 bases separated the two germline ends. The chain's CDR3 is CAISVDIQGYNEQFF. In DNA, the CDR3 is TGTGCCATCAGTGTAGACATACAGGGTTACAATGAGCAGTTCTTC.

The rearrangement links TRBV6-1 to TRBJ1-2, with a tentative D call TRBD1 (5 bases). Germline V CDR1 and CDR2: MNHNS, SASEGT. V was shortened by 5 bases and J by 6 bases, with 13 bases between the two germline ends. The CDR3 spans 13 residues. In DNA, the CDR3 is TGTGCCAGCAGTCTCGGGAGGGGCGATGGCTACACCTTC. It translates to CASSLGRGDGYTF.

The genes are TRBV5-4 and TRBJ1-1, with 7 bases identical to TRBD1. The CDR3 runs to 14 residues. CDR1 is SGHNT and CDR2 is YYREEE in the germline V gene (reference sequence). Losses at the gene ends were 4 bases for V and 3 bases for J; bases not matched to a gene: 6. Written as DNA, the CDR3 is TGTGCCAGCAGCCCGGGACAGCCGGACACTGAAGCTTTCTTT. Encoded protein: CASSPGQPDTEAFF.

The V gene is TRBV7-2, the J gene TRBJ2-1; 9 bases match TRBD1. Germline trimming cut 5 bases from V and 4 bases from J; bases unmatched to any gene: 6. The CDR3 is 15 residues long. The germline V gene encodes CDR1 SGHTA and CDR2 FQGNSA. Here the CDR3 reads CASSVDRGSYNEQFF. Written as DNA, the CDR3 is TGTGCCAGCAGCGTCGACAGGGGGTCATACAATGAGCAGTTCTTC. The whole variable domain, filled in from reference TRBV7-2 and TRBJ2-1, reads GAGVSQSPSNKVTEKGKDVELRCDPISGHTALYWYRQSLGQGLEFLIYFQGNSAPDKSGLPSDRFSAERTGGSVSTLTIQRTQQEDSAVYLCASSVDRGSYNEQFFGPGTRLTVL.